The rows below give T cell receptor beta chains drawn from one sample of a study of T-cell reconstitution after alpha-beta-depleted transplantation in children. From the PCR reads, TCRdb called clonotypes with MiXCR, one entry per CDR3 protein. The repertoire holds 700,000 to 850,000 distinct CDR3 sequences, 15% to 20% seen once, with approximately 5% in the top ten. The material was PBMCs, mostly from graft donor cells, obtained 360 days after TCRalphabeta/CD19-depleted stem cell transplant. These receptors were obtained from a male patient younger than 18 who had a stem cell transplant for acute lymphoblastic leukemia, so the T cells may come from the graft donor. Both conserved end residues are part of each CDR3. The order of the fields is clone size, D gene, J gene, V gene, CDR3 DNA, CDR3 protein. The D gene is left open where the match is weak. A clone size is listed for some rows: how often the clone was seen (once, few, many), or a class if it is expanded.

>few|.|TRBJ2-1|TRBV6-1
TGTGCCAGCAGTCCCCAAGACAGTTCCTACAATGAGCAGTTCTTC
CASSPQDSSYNEQFF
>.|.|TRBJ2-2|TRBV28
TGTGCCAGCACCCCCCCCGGCGGAACCGGGGAGCTGTTTTTT
CASTPPGGTGELFF
>.|.|TRBJ2-7|TRBV7-9
TGTGCCAGCAGCCCTCAGGGGCGCGGGAGCCCTTCCGAGCAGTACTTC
CASSPQGRGSPSEQYF
>few|.|TRBJ2-5|TRBV5-1
TGCGCCAGCAGAAGGGTGGGTCAGGAGACCCAGTACTTC
CASRRVGQETQYF
>many|.|TRBJ1-1|TRBV20-1
TGCAGTGCTAGAGCCGTCCCAGGGGAGGGTAACACTGAAGCTTTCTTT
CSARAVPGEGNTEAFF
>.|TRBD2|TRBJ2-1|TRBV5-1
TGCGCCAGCAGCTTGCACGGACTAGCGGGAGGCCCCCCCTCCTACAATGAGCAGTTCTTC
CASSLHGLAGGPPSYNEQFF
>few|.|TRBJ1-5|TRBV10-3
TGTGCCATCAGTATAAAGGGGGATCAGCCCCAGCATTTT
CAISIKGDQPQHF
>few|.|TRBJ2-3|TRBV5-1
TGCGCCAGCAGCTTGGCCAGGGTAATGGATAGCACAGATACGCAGTATTTT
CASSLARVMDSTDTQYF
>.|.|TRBJ1-1|TRBV7-8
TGTGCCGGGGGAGGGACCGCCGGCACTGAAGCTTTCTTT
CAGGGTAGTEAFF
>.|TRBD2|TRBJ2-1|TRBV4-1
TGCGCCAGCAGCCAAGACGGGTGGGGTGGACTAGCGGATAACAATGAGCAGTTCTTC
CASSQDGWGGLADNNEQFF
>few|TRBD2|TRBJ2-7|TRBV5-1
TGCGCCAGCAGCTTGGTTCTAGCGGGCTACGAGCAGTACTTC
CASSLVLAGYEQYF
>.|TRBD2|TRBJ2-5|TRBV10-3
TGTGCCATCAGTGAGTCGGCTAGCGGGAGGAAAGAGACCCAGTACTTC
CAISESASGRKETQYF
>.|.|TRBJ2-1|TRBV2
TGTGCCAGCAGTGAAAAATCCGGACCGTGGAGGTTATCCTACAATGAGCAGTTCTTC
CASSEKSGPWRLSYNEQFF
>few|.|TRBJ2-2|TRBV12-3/TRBV12-4
TGTGCCAGCAGCCCCTGGGGGTCCAACACCGGGGAGCTGTTTTTT
CASSPWGSNTGELFF
>.|.|TRBJ2-5|TRBV11-2
TGTGCCAGCAGCTTTTCCCCGGGAGTGGGAGAGACCCAGTACTTC
CASSFSPGVGETQYF
>few|.|TRBJ2-2|TRBV5-5
TGTGCCAGCAGTCCGTCCGAAAACACCGGGGAGCTGTTTTTT
CASSPSENTGELFF
>.|TRBD1|TRBJ2-1|TRBV12-3/TRBV12-4
TGTGCCAGCAGTCCTGACAGGGGCCGCTCCTACAATGAGCAGTTCTTC
CASSPDRGRSYNEQFF
>many|.|TRBJ1-5|TRBV7-2
TGTGCCAGCAGCCCACAGGGAGGTCAGCCCCAGCATTTT
CASSPQGGQPQHF
>.|.|TRBJ2-4|TRBV10-2
TGCGCCAGCAGAGAAGGAGGGGGGCCCGTAAACATTCAGTACTTC
CASREGGGPVNIQYF
>.|.|TRBJ2-4|TRBV7-8
TGTGCCAGCAGCTTAGCGCGGGCAGGTCTAGCCAAAAACATTCAGTACTTC
CASSLARAGLAKNIQYF
>few|.|TRBJ1-2|TRBV5-1
TGCGCCAGCAGTGACGGGCAAGACTATGGCTACACCTTC
CASSDGQDYGYTF
>.|TRBD2|TRBJ2-7|TRBV6-1
TGTGCCAGCAATAGGGCGGGAGCCCCCTACGAGCAGTACTTC
CASNRAGAPYEQYF
>few|.|TRBJ1-5|TRBV7-8
TGTGCCAGCAGCTTAAGCAGGATCAATCAGCCCCAGCATTTT
CASSLSRINQPQHF
>.|.|TRBJ1-1|TRBV2
TGTGCCAGCAGGCCGCTGGTGGGGGGAACTGAAGCTTTCTTT
CASRPLVGGTEAFF
>.|.|TRBJ2-3|TRBV12-3/TRBV12-4
TGTGCCAGCAGTTTCGCGGGCGGGCGACGCACAGATACGCAGTATTTT
CASSFAGGRRTDTQYF
>few|TRBD1|TRBJ2-1|TRBV30
TGTGCCTGGAGGGACAGGCCCAATGAGCAGTTCTTC
CAWRDRPNEQFF
>.|.|TRBJ2-3|TRBV3-1
TGTGCCAGCAGCCACCTATGGAGGCCTCAGGGGAGTACGCAGTATTTT
CASSHLWRPQGSTQYF
>.|.|TRBJ2-7|TRBV25-1
TGTGCCAGCAGTGAATTGAACAGGGACTCGTACGAGCAGTACTTC
CASSELNRDSYEQYF
>.|TRBD2|TRBJ2-7|TRBV5-1
TGCGCCAGCAGCTTGTGGGCAGGACGACTAGCGGAGCCCATACCCTACGAGCAGTACTTC
CASSLWAGRLAEPIPYEQYF
>.|TRBD2|TRBJ2-1|TRBV3-1
TGTGCCAGCAGCCAAGAGGGGACTAGCGGGAGTATTAATGAGCAGTTCTTC
CASSQEGTSGSINEQFF
>few|TRBD1|TRBJ2-7|TRBV5-1
TGCGCCAGCAGCTTTGCGGGACAGGAAGTCTCCTACGAGCAGTACTTC
CASSFAGQEVSYEQYF
>many|TRBD1|TRBJ2-7|TRBV6-1
TGTGCCACCGCAGGGGACAGCCACTTTTACGAGCAGTACTTC
CATAGDSHFYEQYF
>.|.|TRBJ1-3|TRBV12-3/TRBV12-4
TGTGCACTGGTAATGGAAGGAAACACCATATATTTT
CALVMEGNTIYF
>.|.|TRBJ2-3|TRBV20-1
TGCAGTGCTAGAGCTCAGACTGCGATCTACACAGATACGCAGTATTTT
CSARAQTAIYTDTQYF
>many|TRBD1|TRBJ1-6|TRBV6-1
TGTGCCAGCAGCGGGACAGGGGGTCGGCCCCTCCACTTT
CASSGTGGRPLHF
>.|.|TRBJ2-5|TRBV5-1
TGCGCCAGCAGCCCGCGGACTGGCAGCCCAGAGACCCAGTACTTC
CASSPRTGSPETQYF
>.|.|TRBJ1-1|TRBV7-9
TGTGCCAGCAGCTTAGCCACAGAATTTTTAAACACTGAAGCTTTCTTT
CASSLATEFLNTEAFF
>few|TRBD2|TRBJ2-1|TRBV5-1
TGCGCCAGCAGCTCGACTAGCGGGAACTACAATGAGCAGTTCTTC
CASSSTSGNYNEQFF
>few|TRBD2|TRBJ2-1|TRBV4-1
TGCGCCAGCAGCCACTTGCCTCTAGCGGGAGTCGGTAATGAGCAGTTCTTC
CASSHLPLAGVGNEQFF
>.|.|TRBJ1-2|TRBV27
TGTGCCAGCAGGGACTACAGTAACTATGGCTACACCTTC
CASRDYSNYGYTF
>.|TRBD1|TRBJ2-7|TRBV2
TGTGCCAGCAGAGCTGACAGGGTGGGTGGCGAGCAGTACTTC
CASRADRVGGEQYF
>few|.|TRBJ2-7|TRBV7-2
TGTGCCAGCAGCGGGCCGAGGGGCTCCTACGAGCAGTACTTC
CASSGPRGSYEQYF
>.|.|TRBJ2-5|TRBV11-3
TGTGCCAGCAGCTTAGAGGTCTCTGGGACCCAGTACTTC
CASSLEVSGTQYF
>few|TRBD2|TRBJ2-1|TRBV20-1
TGCAGTGCTACCCCCAGCGGGAGGCTTCTACCCTTCAACAATGAGCAGTTCTTC
CSATPSGRLLPFNNEQFF
>.|TRBD2|TRBJ2-2|TRBV12-3/TRBV12-4
TGTGCCTGCTGTTTTAGGGCTAGCGGGAGTAAGTTGACCGGGGAGCTGTTTTTT
CACCFRASGSKLTGELFF
>few|.|TRBJ1-5|TRBV3-1
TGTGCCAGCAGCCAAGAAAGGGGAGGGCAGCCCCAGCATTTT
CASSQERGGQPQHF
>many|TRBD2|TRBJ2-5|TRBV29-1
TGCAGCGTTGTCGGGGGGGCGAGCGGGGAGACCCAGTACTTC
CSVVGGASGETQYF
>few|TRBD1|TRBJ2-1|TRBV5-1
TGCGCCAGCAGCGAGACAGGGGTTGCCAATGAGCAGTTC
CASSETGVANEQF
>.|.|TRBJ2-7|TRBV5-1
TGCGCCAGCAGCTTGAATCCAGGGGAAAGCTACGAGCAGTACTTC
CASSLNPGESYEQYF
>.|TRBD1|TRBJ2-1|TRBV6-7
TGTGCCAGCAGTGAGGGACAGAAAGTACGACCGTTGGGGCAGTTCTTC
CASSEGQKVRPLGQFF
>few|.|TRBJ2-6|TRBV14
TGTGCCAGCAGCCAAGGGAGCTGGGGTTTTCACGTCCTGACTTTC
CASSQGSWGFHVLTF
>many|.|TRBJ2-2|TRBV10-3
TGTGCCATCAGTGAGTCCGGGGAGCTGTTTTTT
CAISESGELFF